The present entry profiles one T cell receptor (beta chain) with its context. Its target is unknown. This sample is drawn from a study of cytomegalovirus exposure and HLA in healthy donors. The CDR3 consists of 17 residues. Germline loops: CDR1 SEHNR, CDR2 FQNEAQ (reference sequence). Deletions cut 5 bases from V and 0 bases from J, with 14 bases between. The repertoire was sequenced with immunoSEQ multiplex PCR; TCRdb's copy has only in-frame clones and lacks some. The data hold 55,000 to 75,000 clones, with about 91% observed a single time. Findings and limits, study-wide: It was confirmed in vitro that a few of the CMV-associated chains were specific for CMV antigens.

This chain uses TRBV7-9 with TRBJ2-6; tentative D call: TRBD1 (5 bases). This clonotype originated in a man between 18 and 29 years old in good health and CMV-seronegative. The specimen was PBMCs. The DNA for the CDR3 is TGTGCCAGCAGCCCCGCGCAGGGCAGCTCTGGGGCCAACGTCCTGACTTTC. It encodes CASSPAQGSSGANVLTF.